This T cell receptor (beta chain) emerged from a study of regulatory T cells in long-lasting Graves disease. This clonotype was found many times. Time point given: newly diagnosed GD, antithyroid drugs for less than 3 months. RNA isolated from PBMCs was used to make the TCR library. The CDR3 totals 14 residues. Germline lookup yields CDR1 MDHEN and CDR2 SYDVKM. Trimming cost V 5 bases and J 1 base; bases outside gene matches: 4. Researchers made TCR beta libraries by using iRepertoire HTBI primers and running Arm-PCR on CDR3 regions. TCRdb fed the multiplex PCR reads into MiXCR, producing one record per CDR3 protein. The sample consists of approximately 210,000 distinct CDR3 sequences, 15% to 20% of them appearing once.

This chain links TRBV28 with TRBJ1-1; TRBD1 matches at 7 bases. The sequencing used peripheral blood mononuclear cells (PBMCs), collected at new diagnosis, from a patient treated with antithyroid drugs. This sequence was found in a female donor with Graves disease. For the CDR3, the DNA is TGTGCCAGCAGTCCTGGACAGGAGAACACTGAAGCTTTCTTT. Translating it yields CASSPGQENTEAFF.